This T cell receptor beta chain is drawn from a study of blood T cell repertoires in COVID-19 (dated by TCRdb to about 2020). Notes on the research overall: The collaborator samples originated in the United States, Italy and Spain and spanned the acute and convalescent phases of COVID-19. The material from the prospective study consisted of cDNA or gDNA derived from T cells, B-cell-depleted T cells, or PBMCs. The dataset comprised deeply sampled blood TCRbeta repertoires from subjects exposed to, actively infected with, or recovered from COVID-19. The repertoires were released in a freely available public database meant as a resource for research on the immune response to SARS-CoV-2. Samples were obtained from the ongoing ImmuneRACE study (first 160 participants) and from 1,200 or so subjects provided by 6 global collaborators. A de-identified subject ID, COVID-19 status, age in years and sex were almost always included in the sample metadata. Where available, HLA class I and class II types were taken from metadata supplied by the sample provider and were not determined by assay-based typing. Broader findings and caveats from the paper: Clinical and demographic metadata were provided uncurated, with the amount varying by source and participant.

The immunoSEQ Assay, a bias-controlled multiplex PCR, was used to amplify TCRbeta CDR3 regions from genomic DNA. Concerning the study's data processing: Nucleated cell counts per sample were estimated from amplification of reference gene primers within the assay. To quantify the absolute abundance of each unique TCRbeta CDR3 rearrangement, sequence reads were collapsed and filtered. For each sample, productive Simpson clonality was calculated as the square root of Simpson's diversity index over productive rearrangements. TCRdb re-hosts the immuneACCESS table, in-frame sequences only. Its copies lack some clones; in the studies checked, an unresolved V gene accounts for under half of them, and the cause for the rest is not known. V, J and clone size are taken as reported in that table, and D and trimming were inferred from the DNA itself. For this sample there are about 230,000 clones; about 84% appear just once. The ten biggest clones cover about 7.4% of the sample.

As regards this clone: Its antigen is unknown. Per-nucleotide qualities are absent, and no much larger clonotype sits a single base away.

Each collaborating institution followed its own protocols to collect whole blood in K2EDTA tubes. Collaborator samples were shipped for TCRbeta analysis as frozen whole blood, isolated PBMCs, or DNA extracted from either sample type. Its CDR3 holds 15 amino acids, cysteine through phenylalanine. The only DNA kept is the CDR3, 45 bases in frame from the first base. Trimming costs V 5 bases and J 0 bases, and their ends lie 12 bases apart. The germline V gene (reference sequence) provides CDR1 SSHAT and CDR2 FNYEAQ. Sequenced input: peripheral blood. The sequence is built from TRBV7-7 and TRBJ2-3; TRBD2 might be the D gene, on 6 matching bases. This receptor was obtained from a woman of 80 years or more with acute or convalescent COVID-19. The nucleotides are TGTGCCAGCAGCGCGGGGTTTGCTAGCACAGATACGCAGTATTTT. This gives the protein CASSAGFASTDTQYF.